The clone carrying this T cell receptor (beta chain) was recorded only once. The data belong to a study of shared T cell receptors in the human thymus. Produced via immunoSEQ multiplex PCR; TCRdb's table is partial and in-frame only. This repertoire shows under 450,000 clones, 95% found once; its top ten account for around 0.018%. The CDR3 runs to 15 residues. Trimming at V came to 5 bases and at J to 3 bases, leaving 5 bases not matched to a gene. CDR1 and CDR2 from the germline V gene are SGHDT and YYEEEE. Sample: thymocytes. The chain has TRBV5-6 and TRBJ2-3; 11 positions match TRBD2. This TCR derives from a human donor. CDR3 DNA: TGTGCCAGCAGTCCCACTAGCGGGAGAACAGATACGCAGTATTTT. Residues: CASSPTSGRTDTQYF. Using reference TRBV5-6 and TRBJ2-3 for the parts outside the CDR3, the full variable domain is DAGVTQSPTHLIKTRGQQVTLRCSPKSGHDTVSWYQQALGQGPQFIFQYYEEEERQRGNFPDRFSGHQFPNYSSELNVNALLLGDSALYLCASSPTSGRTDTQYFGPGTRLTVL.